The clone carrying this TCR beta chain was observed a few times. These data originate in a study of blood T cell repertoires in COVID-19. Study details: There were acute and convalescent COVID-19 samples, and they came from the United States, Italy and Spain.

In the original analysis: Researchers report that nucleated cell counts were estimated from reference gene primer amplification. The method was immunoSEQ multiplex PCR; TCRdb's version includes in-frame clones alone and lacks a portion of them. The V and J calls and clone size are taken from that table; D and trimming were inferred from the DNA. The sample records 200,000 to 250,000 clones, 70% to 90% being singletons. Germline V gives CDR1 KGHDR, CDR2 SFDVKD. The ends lost 3 bases at V and 4 bases at J; junction bases unmatched: 4. This CDR3 region has 15 residues. The clonotype originates from a man aged 50 to 60 with acute or convalescent COVID-19. This sequence joins TRBV24-1 and TRBJ2-7, with TRBD1 matching over 11 bases. Sequenced sample: peripheral blood. The chain's CDR3 is CATSDPGQGAYEQYF. As DNA, the CDR3 is TGTGCCACCAGTGATCCCGGACAGGGGGCGTACGAGCAGTACTTC.